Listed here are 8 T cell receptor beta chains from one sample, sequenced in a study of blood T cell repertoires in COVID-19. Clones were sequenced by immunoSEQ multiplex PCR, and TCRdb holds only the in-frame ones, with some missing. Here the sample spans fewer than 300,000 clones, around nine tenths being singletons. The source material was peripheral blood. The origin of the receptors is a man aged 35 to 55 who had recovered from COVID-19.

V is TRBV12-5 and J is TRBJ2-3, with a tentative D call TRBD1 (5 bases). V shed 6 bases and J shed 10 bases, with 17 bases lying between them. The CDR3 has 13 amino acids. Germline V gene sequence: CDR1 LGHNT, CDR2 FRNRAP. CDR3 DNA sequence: TGTGCTAGTGGCATCCGTCAGGGTAATGCGCAGTATTTT. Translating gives CASGIRQGNAQYF. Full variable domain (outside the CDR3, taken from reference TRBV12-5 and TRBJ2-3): DARVTQTPRHKVTEMGQEVTMRCQPILGHNTVFWYRQTMMQGLELLAYFRNRAPLDDSGMPKDRFSAEMPDATLATLKIQPSEPRDSAVYFCASGIRQGNAQYFGPGTRLTVL.

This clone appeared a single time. The CDR3 nucleotides are TGTGCCAGCAGCCCGACGCATTCGGGCGGGGAGCTGTTTTTT. Protein sequence: CASSPTHSGGELFF. The rearrangement links TRBV7-3 to TRBJ2-2; D is undetermined. Deletions cut 5 bases from V and 7 bases from J, with 14 bases between. The CDR3 covers 14 residues. In germline, CDR1 is SGHTA, CDR2 FQGTGA.

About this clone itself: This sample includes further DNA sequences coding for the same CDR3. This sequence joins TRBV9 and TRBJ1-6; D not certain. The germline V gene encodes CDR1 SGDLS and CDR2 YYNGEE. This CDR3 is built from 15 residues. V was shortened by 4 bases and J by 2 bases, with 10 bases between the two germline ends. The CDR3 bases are TGTGCCAGCAGCCCGGCGGGAGCCTATAATTCACCCCTCCACTTT. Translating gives CASSPAGAYNSPLHF.

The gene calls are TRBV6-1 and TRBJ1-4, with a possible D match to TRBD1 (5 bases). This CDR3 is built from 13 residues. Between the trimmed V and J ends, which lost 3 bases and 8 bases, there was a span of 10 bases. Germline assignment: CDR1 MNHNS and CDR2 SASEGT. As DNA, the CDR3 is TGTGCCAGCAGTGACAGGGTGCGAGAAAAACTGTTTTTT. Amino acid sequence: CASSDRVREKLFF.

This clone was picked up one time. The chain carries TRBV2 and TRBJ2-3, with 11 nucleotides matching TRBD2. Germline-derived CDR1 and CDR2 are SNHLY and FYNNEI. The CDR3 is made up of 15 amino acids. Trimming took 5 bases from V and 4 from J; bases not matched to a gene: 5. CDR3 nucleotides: TGTGCCAGCAGTTATACTAGCGGGAGTGCAGATACGCAGTATTTT. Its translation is CASSYTSGSADTQYF. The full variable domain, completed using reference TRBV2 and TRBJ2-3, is EPEVTQTPSHQVTQMGQEVILRCVPISNHLYFYWYRQILGQKVEFLVSFYNNEISEKSEIFDDQFSVERPDGSNFTLKIRSTKLEDSAMYFCASSYTSGSADTQYFGPGTRLTVL.

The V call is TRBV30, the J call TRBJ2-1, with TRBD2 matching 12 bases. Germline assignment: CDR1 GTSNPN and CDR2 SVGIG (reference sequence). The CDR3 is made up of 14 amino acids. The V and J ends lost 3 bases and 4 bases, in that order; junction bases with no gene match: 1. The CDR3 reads CAWRLAGGYNEQFF. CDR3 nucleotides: TGTGCCTGGAGACTAGCGGGAGGATACAATGAGCAGTTCTTC.

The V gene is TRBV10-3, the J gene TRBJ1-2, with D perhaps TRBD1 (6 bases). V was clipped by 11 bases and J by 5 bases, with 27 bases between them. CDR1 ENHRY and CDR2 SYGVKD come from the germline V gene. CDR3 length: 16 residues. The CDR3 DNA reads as TGTGCCTGCGGCGGGGGAATAACGGGGGCTGGGTATGGCTACACCTTC. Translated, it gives CACGGGITGAGYGYTF.

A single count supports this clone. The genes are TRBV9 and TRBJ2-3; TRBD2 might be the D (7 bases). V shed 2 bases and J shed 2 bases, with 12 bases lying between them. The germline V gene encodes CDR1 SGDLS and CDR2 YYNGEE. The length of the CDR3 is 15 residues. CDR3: CASSVRGADTDTQYF. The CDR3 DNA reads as TGTGCCAGCAGCGTCCGGGGGGCCGACACAGATACGCAGTATTTT.